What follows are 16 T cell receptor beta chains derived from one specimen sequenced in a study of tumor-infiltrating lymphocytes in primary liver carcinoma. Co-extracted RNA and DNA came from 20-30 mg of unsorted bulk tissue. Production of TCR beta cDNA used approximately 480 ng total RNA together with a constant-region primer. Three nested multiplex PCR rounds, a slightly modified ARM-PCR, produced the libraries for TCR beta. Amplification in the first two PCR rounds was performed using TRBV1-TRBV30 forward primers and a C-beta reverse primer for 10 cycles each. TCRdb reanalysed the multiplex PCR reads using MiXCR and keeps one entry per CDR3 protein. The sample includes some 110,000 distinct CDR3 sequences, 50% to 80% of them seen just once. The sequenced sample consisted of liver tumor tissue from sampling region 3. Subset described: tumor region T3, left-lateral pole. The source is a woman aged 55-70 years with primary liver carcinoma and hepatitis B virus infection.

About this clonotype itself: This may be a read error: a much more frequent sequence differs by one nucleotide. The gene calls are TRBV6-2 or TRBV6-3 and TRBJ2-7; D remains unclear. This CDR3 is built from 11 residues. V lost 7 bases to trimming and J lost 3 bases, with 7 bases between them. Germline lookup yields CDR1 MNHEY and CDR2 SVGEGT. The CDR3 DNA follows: TGTGCCAGCAACTCCTTCTACGAGCAGTACTTC. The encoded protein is CASNSFYEQYF.

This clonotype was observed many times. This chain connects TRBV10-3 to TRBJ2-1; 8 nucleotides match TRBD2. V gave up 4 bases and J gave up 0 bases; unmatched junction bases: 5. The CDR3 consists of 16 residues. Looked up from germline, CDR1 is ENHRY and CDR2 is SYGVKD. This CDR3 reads CAISGASGLSYNEQFF. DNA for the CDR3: TGTGCCATCAGTGGGGCTAGCGGGCTCTCCTACAATGAGCAGTTCTTC.

The CDR3 is CASSTRLAGGPGDEQFF. In DNA form, the CDR3 reads TGTGCCAGCAGTACGAGACTAGCGGGAGGGCCAGGGGATGAGCAGTTCTTC. The chain links TRBV11-2 to TRBJ2-1, with 14 nucleotides matching TRBD2. After removal of 6 bases from V and 8 bases from J, the junction contained 12 bases not matched to a gene. The CDR3 covers 17 residues. CDR1 and CDR2 from the germline V gene are SGHAT and FQNNGV.

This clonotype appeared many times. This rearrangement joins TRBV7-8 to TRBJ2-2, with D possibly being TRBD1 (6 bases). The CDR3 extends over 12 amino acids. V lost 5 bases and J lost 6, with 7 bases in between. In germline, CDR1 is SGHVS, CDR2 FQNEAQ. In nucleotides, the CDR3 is TGTGCCAGCAGCCGGACAGCCGGGGAGCTGTTTTTT. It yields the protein CASSRTAGELFF.

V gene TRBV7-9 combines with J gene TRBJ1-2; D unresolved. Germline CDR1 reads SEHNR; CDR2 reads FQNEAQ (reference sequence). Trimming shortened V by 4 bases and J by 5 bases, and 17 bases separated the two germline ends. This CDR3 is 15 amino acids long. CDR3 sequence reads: CASSSTTAMGYGYTF. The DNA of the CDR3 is TGTGCCAGCAGCTCAACGACGGCTATGGGGTATGGCTACACCTTC.

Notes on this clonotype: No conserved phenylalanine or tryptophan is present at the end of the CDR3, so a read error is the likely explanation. CDR3: CASNLGTSGKLEQFI. CDR3 nucleotide sequence: TGTGCCAGCAACTTAGGAACTAGTGGGAAGCTTGAGCAGTTCATC. The J gene is TRBJ2-1, the V gene TRBV11-3, with TRBD2 as a possible D gene (5 bases). Germline lookup yields CDR1 SGHNT and CDR2 YENEEA. The CDR3 contains 15 residues.

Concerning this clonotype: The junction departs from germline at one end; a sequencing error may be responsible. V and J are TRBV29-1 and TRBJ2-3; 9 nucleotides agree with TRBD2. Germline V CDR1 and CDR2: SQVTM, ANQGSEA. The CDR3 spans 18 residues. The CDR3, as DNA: TGCAGCGTTGAAGCGTCGGGCAGGGTGGGGACTAGCACAGATATGCAGTATTTT. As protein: CSVEASGRVGTSTDMQYF.

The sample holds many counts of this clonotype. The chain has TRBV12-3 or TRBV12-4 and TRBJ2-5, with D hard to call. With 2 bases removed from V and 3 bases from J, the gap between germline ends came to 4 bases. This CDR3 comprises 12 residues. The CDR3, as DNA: TGTGCCAGCAGTTTAAGAGAAGAGACCCAGTACTTC. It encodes CASSLREETQYF.

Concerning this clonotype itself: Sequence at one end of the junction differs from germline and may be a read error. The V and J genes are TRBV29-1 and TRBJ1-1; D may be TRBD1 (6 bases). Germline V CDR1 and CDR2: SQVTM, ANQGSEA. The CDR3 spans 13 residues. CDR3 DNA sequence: TGCAGCGTCCCTGGCAGGGCCGGCTCGGGGGCTGTCTTT. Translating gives CSVPGRAGSGAVF. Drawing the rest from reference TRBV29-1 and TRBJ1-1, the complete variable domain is SAVISQKPSRDICQRGTSLTIQCQVDSQVTMMFWYRQQPGQSLTLIATANQGSEATYESGFVIDKFPISRPNLTFSTLTVSNMSPEDSSIYLCSVPGRAGSGAVFGQGTRLTVV.

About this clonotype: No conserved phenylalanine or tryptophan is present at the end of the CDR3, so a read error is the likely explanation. CDR3: CSAGLAGGPSGQYY. In DNA form, the CDR3 reads TGCAGCGCCGGACTAGCGGGAGGGCCGAGTGGGCAGTACTAC. This chain links TRBV29-1 with TRBJ2-7; TRBD2 agrees at 15 bases. This CDR3 contains 14 residues. Germline loops: CDR1 SQVTM, CDR2 ANQGSEA. J was trimmed by 9 bases and V by 7 bases; bases with no gene match: 10.

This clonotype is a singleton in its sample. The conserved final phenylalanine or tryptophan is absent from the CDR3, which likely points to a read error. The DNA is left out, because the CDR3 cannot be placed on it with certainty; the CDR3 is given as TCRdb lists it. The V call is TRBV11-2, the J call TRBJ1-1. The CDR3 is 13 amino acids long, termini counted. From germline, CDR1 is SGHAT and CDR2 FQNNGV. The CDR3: CASSPRRDTEAFV.

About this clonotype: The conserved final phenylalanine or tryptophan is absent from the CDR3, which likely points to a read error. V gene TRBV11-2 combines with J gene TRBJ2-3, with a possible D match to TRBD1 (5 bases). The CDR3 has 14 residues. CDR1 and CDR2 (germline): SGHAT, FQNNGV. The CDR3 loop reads CASSMGLPTDAQYS. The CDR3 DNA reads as TGTGCCAGCAGCATGGGGCTTCCCACAGATGCGCAGTATTCA.

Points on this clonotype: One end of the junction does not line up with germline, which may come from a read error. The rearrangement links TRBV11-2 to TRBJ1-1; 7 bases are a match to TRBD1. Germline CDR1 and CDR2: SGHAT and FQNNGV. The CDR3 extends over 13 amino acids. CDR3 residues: CASSTQGDTEAFF. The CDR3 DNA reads TGTGCCAGCAGTACCCAGGGGGACACGGAAGCTTTCTTT.

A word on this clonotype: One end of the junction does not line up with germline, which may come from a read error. In nucleotides, the CDR3 is TGTGCCAGCAGTGGGGCTTGGGATCGAGAAGAGGCCCAGTACTTC. It yields the protein CASSGAWDREEAQYF. V is TRBV6-1 and J is TRBJ2-5; D is ambiguous. The CDR3 length is 15 residues. CDR1 is MNHNS and CDR2 is SASEGT in the germline V gene.

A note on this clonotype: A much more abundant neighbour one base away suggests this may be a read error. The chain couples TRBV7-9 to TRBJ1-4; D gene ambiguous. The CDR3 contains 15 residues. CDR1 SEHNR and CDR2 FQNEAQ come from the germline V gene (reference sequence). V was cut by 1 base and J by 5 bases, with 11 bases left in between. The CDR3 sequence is CASSLVRRKNEKLFF. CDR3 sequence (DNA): TGTGCCAGCAGCTTAGTTCGGCGGAAGAATGAAAAACTGTTTTTT.

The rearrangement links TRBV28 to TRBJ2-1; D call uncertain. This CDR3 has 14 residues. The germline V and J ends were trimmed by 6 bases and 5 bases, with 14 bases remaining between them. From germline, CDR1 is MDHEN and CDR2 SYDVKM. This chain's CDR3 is CASSTTDYHNEQFF. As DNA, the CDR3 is TGTGCCAGCAGCACGACTGATTATCACAATGAGCAGTTCTTC.